The source of this TCR beta chain is a study of blood T cell repertoires in COVID-19. TCRdb's copy holds only in-frame clones and misses some; the assay was immunoSEQ multiplex PCR. The sample contains 50,000 to 70,000 clones, about 88% of which appear only once. Germline V gene sequence: CDR1 LGHNA, CDR2 YSLEER. The CDR3 loop spans 16 amino acids. V lost 1 base and J 2 bases, leaving 12 bases between the germline ends. This TCR was sampled from a man in his 70s with active COVID-19. The chain is built from TRBV4-3 and TRBJ2-1; D is possibly TRBD2 (6 bases). The sequencing sample was made of peripheral blood. The CDR3 sequence: CASSQGAGQPYNEQFF. The CDR3 region has the DNA TGCGCCAGCAGCCAAGGGGCGGGGCAGCCCTACAATGAGCAGTTCTTC.